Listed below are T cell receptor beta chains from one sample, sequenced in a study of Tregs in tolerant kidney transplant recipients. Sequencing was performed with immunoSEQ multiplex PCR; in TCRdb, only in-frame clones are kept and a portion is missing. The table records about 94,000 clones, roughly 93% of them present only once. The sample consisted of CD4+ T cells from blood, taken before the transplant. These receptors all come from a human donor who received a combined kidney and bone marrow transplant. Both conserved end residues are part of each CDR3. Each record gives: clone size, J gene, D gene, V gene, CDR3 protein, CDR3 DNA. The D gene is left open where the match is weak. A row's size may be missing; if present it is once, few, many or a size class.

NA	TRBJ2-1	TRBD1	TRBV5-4	CASSGQGDDEQFF	TGTGCCAGCAGCGGACAGGGGGACGATGAGCAGTTCTTC
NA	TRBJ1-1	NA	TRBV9	CASSPRSGGTEAFF	TGTGCCAGCAGCCCTCGGTCGGGAGGCACTGAAGCTTTCTTT
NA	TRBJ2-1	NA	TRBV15	CATSRDIPGARFF	TGTGCCACCAGCAGAGATATTCCAGGCGCCCGGTTCTTC
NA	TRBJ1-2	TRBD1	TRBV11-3	CASSPRTGLGYGYTF	TGTGCCAGCAGCCCCCGGACAGGGCTAGGTTATGGCTACACCTTC
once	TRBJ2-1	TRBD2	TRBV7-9	CASSSGSGSSYNEQFF	TGTGCCAGCAGCTCAGGTAGCGGGAGCTCCTACAATGAGCAGTTCTTC
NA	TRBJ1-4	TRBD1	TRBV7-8	CASSLAPGQGAGGEKLFF	TGTGCCAGCAGCTTAGCCCCGGGACAGGGGGCGGGGGGTGAAAAACTGTTTTTT
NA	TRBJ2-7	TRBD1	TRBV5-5	CASSLLKDRAHEQYF	TGTGCCAGCAGCTTGTTAAAGGACAGGGCCCACGAGCAGTACTTC
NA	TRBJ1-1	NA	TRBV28	CASSLVPQALNTEAFF	TGTGCCAGCAGTTTAGTCCCGCAGGCACTGAACACTGAAGCTTTCTTT
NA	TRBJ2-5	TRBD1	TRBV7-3	CASSRGQEETQYF	TGTGCCAGCAGCCGAGGACAGGAAGAGACCCAGTACTTC
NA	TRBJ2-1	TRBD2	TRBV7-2	CASSLAGRAPYNEQFF	TGTGCCAGCAGCTTAGCGGGGAGGGCCCCCTACAATGAGCAGTTCTTC
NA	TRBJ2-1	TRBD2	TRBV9	CASSQSGGSYNEQFF	TGTGCCAGCAGCCAAAGCGGGGGTTCCTACAATGAGCAGTTCTTC
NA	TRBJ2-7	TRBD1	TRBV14	CASSQLGQSSYEQYF	TGTGCCAGCAGCCAACTGGGACAGAGCTCCTACGAGCAGTACTTC
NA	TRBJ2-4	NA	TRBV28	CASSLALAKNIQYF	TGTGCCAGCAGTTTAGCACTAGCCAAAAACATTCAGTACTTC
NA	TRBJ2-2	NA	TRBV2	CASRTTRASGELFF	TGTGCCAGCAGGACGACTCGTGCCTCCGGGGAGCTGTTTTTT
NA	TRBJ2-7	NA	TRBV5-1	CASSLGMLAGVYEQYF	TGCGCCAGCAGCTTGGGGATGTTGGCAGGGGTCTACGAGCAGTACTTC
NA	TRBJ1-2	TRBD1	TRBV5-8	CASSRGQGLYGYTF	TGTGCCAGCAGTAGGGGACAGGGTCTCTATGGCTACACCTTC
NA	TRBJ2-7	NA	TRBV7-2	CASSLGSAEHYEQYF	TGTGCCAGCAGCTTAGGGTCCGCGGAGCACTACGAGCAGTACTTC
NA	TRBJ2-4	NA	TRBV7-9	CASSPQGSAKNIQYF	TGTGCCAGCAGCCCCCAGGGTTCGGCCAAAAACATTCAGTACTTC
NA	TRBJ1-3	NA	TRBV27	CASSLTGGPPQVGNTIYF	TGTGCCAGCAGTTTAACGGGGGGCCCTCCTCAAGTTGGAAACACCATATATTTT
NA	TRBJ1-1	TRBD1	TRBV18	CASSPNQGAENTEAFF	TGTGCCAGCTCACCAAATCAGGGGGCGGAGAACACTGAAGCTTTCTTT
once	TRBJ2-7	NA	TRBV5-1	CASSSDWDYEQYF	TGCGCCAGCAGCTCGGACTGGGACTACGAGCAGTACTTC
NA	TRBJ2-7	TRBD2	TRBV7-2	CASSTIAGLLEQYF	TGTGCCAGCAGCACGATAGCGGGTTTACTCGAGCAGTACTTC
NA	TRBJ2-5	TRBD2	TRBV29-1	CSSWGGLEETQYF	TGCAGCTCATGGGGGGGACTAGAAGAGACCCAGTACTTC
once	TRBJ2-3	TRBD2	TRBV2	CASSVAGGYTQYF	TGTGCCAGCAGCGTAGCGGGAGGGTATACGCAGTATTTT
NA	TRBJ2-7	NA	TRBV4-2	CASSRDDSSYEQYF	TGTGCCAGCAGCCGTGATGACAGCTCCTACGAGCAGTACTTC
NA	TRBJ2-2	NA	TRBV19	CASSIMWGGTGELFF	TGTGCCAGTAGTATCATGTGGGGCGGCACCGGGGAGCTGTTTTTT
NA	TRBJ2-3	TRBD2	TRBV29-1	CSAGTSGTSTDTQYF	TGCAGCGCCGGGACTAGCGGGACTAGCACAGATACGCAGTATTTT
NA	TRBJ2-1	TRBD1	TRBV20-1	CSARTGEGQFF	TGCAGTGCCCGGACAGGGGAAGGGCAGTTCTTC
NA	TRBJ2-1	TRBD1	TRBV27	CASSLNRGDEFF	TGTGCCAGCAGTTTGAACAGGGGAGATGAGTTCTTC
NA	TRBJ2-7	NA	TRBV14	CASSTSKSYEQYF	TGTGCCAGCAGTACTAGTAAGTCCTACGAGCAGTACTTC
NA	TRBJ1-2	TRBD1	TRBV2	CASSEIGGGYGYTF	TGTGCCAGCAGTGAAATAGGGGGCGGTTATGGCTACACCTTC
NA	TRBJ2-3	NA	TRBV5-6	CASSIRRTAPSTDTQYF	TGTGCCAGCAGCATACGACGGACAGCCCCTAGCACAGATACGCAGTATTTT
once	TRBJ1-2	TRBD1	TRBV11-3	CASSGDSRYGYTF	TGTGCCAGCAGCGGGGACAGCCGCTATGGCTACACCTTC
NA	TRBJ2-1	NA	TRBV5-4	CASSLWASSYNEQFF	TGTGCCAGCAGCTTGTGGGCAAGCTCCTACAATGAGCAGTTCTTC
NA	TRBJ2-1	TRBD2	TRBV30	CAWRREMLYNEQFF	TGTGCCTGGAGGCGGGAGATGCTCTACAATGAGCAGTTCTTC
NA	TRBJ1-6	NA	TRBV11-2	CASSLGRAIDNSPLHF	TGTGCCAGCAGCCTGGGCAGGGCGATCGATAATTCCCCCCTCCACTTT
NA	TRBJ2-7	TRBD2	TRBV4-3	CASSPTVAGVRNEQYF	TGCGCCAGCAGCCCTACCGTAGCGGGAGTGAGGAACGAGCAGTACTTC
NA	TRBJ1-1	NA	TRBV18	CASSPETENTEAFF	TGTGCCAGCTCACCAGAGACAGAAAACACTGAAGCTTTCTTT
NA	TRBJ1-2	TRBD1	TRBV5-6	CASSVDRGWFYGYTF	TGTGCCAGCAGCGTCGACAGGGGGTGGTTCTATGGCTACACCTTC
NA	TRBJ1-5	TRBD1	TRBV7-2	CASSPTTGGRQPQHF	TGTGCCAGCAGCCCAACGACAGGGGGCCGTCAGCCCCAGCATTTT
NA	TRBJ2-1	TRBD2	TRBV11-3	CASSLRAGVNNEQFF	TGTGCCAGCAGCTTAAGGGCGGGGGTTAACAATGAGCAGTTCTTC
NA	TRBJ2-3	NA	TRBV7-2	CASSLGFAGADTQYF	TGTGCCAGCAGCTTAGGATTTGCGGGGGCGGATACGCAGTATTTT
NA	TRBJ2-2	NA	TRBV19	CASSMGSQFTGELFF	TGTGCCAGTAGTATGGGCAGCCAATTCACCGGGGAGCTGTTTTTT
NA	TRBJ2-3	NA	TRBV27	CASSRQGTTDTQYF	TGTGCCAGCAGTCGGCAGGGAACCACAGATACGCAGTATTTT